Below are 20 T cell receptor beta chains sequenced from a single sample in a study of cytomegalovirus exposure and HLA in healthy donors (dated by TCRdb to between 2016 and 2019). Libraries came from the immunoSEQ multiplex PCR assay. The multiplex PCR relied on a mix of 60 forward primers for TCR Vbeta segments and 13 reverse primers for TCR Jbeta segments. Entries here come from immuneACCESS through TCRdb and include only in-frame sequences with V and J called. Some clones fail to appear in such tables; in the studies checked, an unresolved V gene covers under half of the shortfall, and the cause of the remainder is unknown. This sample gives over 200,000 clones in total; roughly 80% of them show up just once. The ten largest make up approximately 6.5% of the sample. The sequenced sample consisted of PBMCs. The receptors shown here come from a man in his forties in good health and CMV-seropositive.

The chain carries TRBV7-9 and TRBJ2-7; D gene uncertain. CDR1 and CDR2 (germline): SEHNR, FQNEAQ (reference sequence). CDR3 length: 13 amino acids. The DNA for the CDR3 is TGTTCCAGCAGCTTAGAAGGTTACTACGAGCAGTACGTC. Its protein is CSSSLEGYYEQYV.

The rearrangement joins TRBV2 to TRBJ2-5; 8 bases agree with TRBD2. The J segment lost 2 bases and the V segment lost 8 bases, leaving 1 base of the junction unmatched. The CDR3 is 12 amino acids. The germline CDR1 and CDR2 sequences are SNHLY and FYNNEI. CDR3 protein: CASCGRQETQYF. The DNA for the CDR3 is TGTGCCAGCTGCGGGAGGCAAGAGACCCAGTACTTC.

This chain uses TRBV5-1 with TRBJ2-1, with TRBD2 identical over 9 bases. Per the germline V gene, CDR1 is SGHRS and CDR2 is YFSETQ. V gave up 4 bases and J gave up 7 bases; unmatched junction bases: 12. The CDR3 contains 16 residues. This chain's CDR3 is CASSTVLAGYWNEQFF. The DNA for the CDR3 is TGCGCCAGCAGCACCGTTCTAGCGGGGTATTGGAATGAGCAGTTCTTC. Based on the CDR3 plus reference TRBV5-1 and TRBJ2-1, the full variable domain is KAGVTQTPRYLIKTRGQQVTLSCSPISGHRSVSWYQQTPGQGLQFLFEYFSETQRNKGNFPGRFSGRQFSNSRSEMNVSTLELGDSALYLCASSTVLAGYWNEQFFGPGTRLTVL.

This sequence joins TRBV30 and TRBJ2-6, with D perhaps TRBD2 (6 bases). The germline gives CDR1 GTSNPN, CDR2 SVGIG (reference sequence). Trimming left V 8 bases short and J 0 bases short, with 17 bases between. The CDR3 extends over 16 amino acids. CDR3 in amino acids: CARRGFTGSGANVLTF. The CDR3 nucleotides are TGTGCCCGCCGGGGGTTTACGGGCTCTGGGGCCAACGTCCTGACTTTC.

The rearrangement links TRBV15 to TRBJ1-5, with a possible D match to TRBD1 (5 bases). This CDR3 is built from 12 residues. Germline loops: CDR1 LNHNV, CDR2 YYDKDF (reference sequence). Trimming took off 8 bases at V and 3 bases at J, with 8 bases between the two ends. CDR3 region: CATQGANQPQHF. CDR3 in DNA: TGTGCCACCCAGGGCGCCAATCAGCCCCAGCATTTT.

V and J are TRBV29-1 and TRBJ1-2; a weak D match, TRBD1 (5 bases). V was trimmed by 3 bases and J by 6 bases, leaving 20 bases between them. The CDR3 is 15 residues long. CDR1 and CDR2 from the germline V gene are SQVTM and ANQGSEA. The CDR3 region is CSVDKGKGGRDGYTF. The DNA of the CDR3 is TGCAGCGTTGATAAGGGGAAGGGAGGGAGGGATGGCTACACCTTC.

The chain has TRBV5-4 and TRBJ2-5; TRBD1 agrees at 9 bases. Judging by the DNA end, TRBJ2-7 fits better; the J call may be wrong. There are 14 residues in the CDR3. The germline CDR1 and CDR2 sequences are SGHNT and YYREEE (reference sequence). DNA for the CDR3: TGTGCCAGCAGCTTCGGGACAGGGTTGTACGAGCAGTACTTC. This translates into CASSFGTGLYEQYF.

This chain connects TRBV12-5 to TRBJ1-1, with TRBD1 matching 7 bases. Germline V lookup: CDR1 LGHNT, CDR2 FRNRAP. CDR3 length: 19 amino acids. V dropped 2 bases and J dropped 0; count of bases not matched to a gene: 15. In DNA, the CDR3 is TGTGCTAGTGGTTTGACCACCCCTCTGCGGACAGGACTGAACACTGAAGCTTTCTTT. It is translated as CASGLTTPLRTGLNTEAFF.

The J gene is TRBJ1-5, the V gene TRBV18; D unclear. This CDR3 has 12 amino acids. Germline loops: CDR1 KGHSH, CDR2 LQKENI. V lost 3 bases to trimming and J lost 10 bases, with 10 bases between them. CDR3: CASSPLGLPQHF. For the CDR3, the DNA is TGTGCCAGCTCACCCCTCGGTCTCCCCCAGCATTTT.

CDR3 in DNA: TGTGCCAGCCGTCACCGTCCCTTCAGGGAAGATACGCAGTATTTT. This sequence encodes CASRHRPFREDTQYF. The chain combines TRBV6-5 with TRBJ2-3; possibly TRBD1 for D (5 bases). Trimming removed 8 bases from V and 5 bases from J, with 20 bases in between. The CDR3 runs to 15 residues. Germline V lookup: CDR1 MNHEY, CDR2 SVGAGI.

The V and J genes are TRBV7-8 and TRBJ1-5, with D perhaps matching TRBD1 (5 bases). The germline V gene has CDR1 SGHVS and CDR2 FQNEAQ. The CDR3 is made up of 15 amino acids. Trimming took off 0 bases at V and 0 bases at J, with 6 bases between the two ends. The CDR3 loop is CASSLATVSNQPQHF. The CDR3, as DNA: TGTGCCAGCAGCTTAGCGACAGTTAGCAATCAGCCCCAGCATTTT.

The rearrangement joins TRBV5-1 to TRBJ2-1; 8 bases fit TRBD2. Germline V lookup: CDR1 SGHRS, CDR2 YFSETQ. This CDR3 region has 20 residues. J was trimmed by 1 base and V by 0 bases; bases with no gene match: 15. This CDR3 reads CASSLGATSAIVRSYNEQFF. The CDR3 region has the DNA TGCGCCAGCAGCTTGGGGGCGACTAGCGCGATCGTTAGATCCTACAATGAGCAGTTCTTC.

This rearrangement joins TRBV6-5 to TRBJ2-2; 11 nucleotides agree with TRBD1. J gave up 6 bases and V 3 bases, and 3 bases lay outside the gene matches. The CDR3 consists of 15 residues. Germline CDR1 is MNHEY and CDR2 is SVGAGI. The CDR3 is CASSYRDRGAGELFF. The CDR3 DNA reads TGTGCCAGCAGTTATCGGGACAGGGGGGCCGGGGAGCTGTTTTTT.

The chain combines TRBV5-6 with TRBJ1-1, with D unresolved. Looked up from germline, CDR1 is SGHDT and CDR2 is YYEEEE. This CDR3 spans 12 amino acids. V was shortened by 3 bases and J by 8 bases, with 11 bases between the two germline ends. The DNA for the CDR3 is TGTGCCAGCAGCTCGGGTGGGTGCGAAGCTTTCTTT. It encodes CASSSGGCEAFF.

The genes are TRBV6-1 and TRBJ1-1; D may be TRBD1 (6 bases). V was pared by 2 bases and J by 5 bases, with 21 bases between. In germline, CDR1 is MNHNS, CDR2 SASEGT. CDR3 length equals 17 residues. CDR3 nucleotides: TGTGCCAGCAGTGAAAAGGGCAGGGGACCGAGGAGTACTGAAGCTTTCTTT. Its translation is CASSEKGRGPRSTEAFF.

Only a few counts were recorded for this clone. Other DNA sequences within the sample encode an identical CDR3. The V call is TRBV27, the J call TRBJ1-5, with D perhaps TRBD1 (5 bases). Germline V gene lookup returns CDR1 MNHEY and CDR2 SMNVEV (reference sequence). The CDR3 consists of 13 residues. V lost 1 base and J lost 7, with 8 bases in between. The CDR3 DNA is TGTGCCAGCAGTTTATGGGGGAGGCAGCCCCAGCATTTT. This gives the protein CASSLWGRQPQHF.

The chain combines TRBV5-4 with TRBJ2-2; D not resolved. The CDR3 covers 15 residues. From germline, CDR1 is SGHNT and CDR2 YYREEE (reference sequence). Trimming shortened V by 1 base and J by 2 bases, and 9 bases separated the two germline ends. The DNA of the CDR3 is TGTGCCAGCAGCTTGAATCGACACAACACCGGGGAGCTGTTTTTT. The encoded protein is CASSLNRHNTGELFF.

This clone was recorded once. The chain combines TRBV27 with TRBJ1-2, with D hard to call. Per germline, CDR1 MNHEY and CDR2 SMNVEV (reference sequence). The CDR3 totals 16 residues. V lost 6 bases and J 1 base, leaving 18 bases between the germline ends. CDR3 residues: CASSFVETPDNYGYTF. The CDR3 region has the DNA TGTGCCAGCAGCTTCGTTGAGACACCAGATAACTATGGCTACACCTTC.

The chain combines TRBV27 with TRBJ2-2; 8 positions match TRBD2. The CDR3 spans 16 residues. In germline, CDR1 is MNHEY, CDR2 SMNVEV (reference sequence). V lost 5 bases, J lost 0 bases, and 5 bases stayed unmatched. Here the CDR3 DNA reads TGTGCCAGCAGTAAGCGACTAGCGACGAACACCGGGGAGCTGTTTTTT. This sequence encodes CASSKRLATNTGELFF.

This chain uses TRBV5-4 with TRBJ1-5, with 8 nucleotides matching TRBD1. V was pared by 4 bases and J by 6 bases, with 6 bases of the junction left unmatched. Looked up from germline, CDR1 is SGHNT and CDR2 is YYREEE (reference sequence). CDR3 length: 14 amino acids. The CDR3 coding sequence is TGTGCCAGCAGCCAACAGGGGGGTGGTCAGCCCCAGCATTTT. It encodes CASSQQGGGQPQHF.